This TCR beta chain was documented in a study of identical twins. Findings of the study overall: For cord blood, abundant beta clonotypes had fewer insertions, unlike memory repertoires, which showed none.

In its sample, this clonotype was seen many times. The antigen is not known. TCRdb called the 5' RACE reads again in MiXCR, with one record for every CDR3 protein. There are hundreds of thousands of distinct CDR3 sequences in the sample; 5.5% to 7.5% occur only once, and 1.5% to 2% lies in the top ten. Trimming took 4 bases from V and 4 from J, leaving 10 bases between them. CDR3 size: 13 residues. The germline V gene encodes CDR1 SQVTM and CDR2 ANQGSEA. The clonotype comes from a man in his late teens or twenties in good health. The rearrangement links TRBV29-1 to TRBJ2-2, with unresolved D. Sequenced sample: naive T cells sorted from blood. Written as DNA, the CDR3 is TGCAGCGTTGGTAGCCGGGCCACCGGGGAGCTGTTTTTT. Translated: CSVGSRATGELFF.